This TCR beta chain was profiled in a study of OX40 agonist ivuxolimab in advanced cancers. The germline gives CDR1 LGHNA, CDR2 YNFKEQ. The CDR3 is 18 residues long. V lost 0 bases, J lost 5 bases, and 13 bases stayed unmatched. Study-level findings and limits: Among the lowest levels of clonal expansion were found in partial responders at 0.1-3.0 mg/kg.

Sequencing used immunoSEQ multiplex PCR; TCRdb keeps in-frame clones, though not all of them. The sample yields about 100,000 clones, 85% to 95% seen once. Remarks on this clone: The target antigen is unknown.

The source was CD4+ or CD8+ T cells sorted from blood, collected in a trial of the OX40 agonist ivuxolimab. The clonotype was recovered from an adult with an advanced solid tumor such as melanoma, head and neck, liver or kidney cancer. The rearrangement links TRBV4-2 to TRBJ2-5, with 9 bases matching TRBD2. CDR3 in amino acids: CASSQDPGVSGSGETQYF. For the CDR3, the DNA is TGTGCCAGCAGCCAAGATCCCGGGGTTAGCGGGAGCGGGGAGACCCAGTACTTC.